This TCR beta chain was identified in a study of blood T cell repertoires in COVID-19. Overall study: The United States, Italy and Spain were the sources of the acute and convalescent COVID-19 samples. In each case, the material was cDNA or gDNA derived from T cells, B-cell-depleted T cells, or PBMCs.

As handled by the study authors: Scientists estimated how many nucleated cells there were by amplifying reference gene primers. Measured with immunoSEQ multiplex PCR; TCRdb has only the in-frame clones, and not every one. V, J and clone size were drawn from that table, and D and trimming were deduced from the DNA. The data contain 90,000 or so clones, 70% to 85% of them singletons. This CDR3 has 17 amino acids. Germline values: CDR1 SGHAT, CDR2 FQNNGV. The V end lost 5 bases, the J end lost 0 bases, and 17 bases lay between the germline ends. The clonotype was recovered from a man aged 55 to 69 with acute or convalescent COVID-19. The J gene is TRBJ2-1, the V gene TRBV11-2; TRBD1 might be the D (6 bases). What was sequenced was peripheral blood. CDR3 in DNA: TGTGCCAGCAGCGCCGGACAGCGTATCAGCTCCTACAATGAGCAGTTCTTC. Translated, it gives CASSAGQRISSYNEQFF. The whole variable domain, remainder taken from reference TRBV11-2 and TRBJ2-1, is EAGVAQSPRYKIIEKRQSVAFWCNPISGHATLYWYQQILGQGPKLLIQFQNNGVVDDSQLPKDRFSAERLKGVDSTLKIQPAKLEDSAVYLCASSAGQRISSYNEQFFGPGTRLTVL.